The source of this TCR beta chain is a study of early T cells in non-severe SARS-CoV-2 infection. The CDR3 has 16 amino acids. J lost 5 bases, V lost 0 bases, and 7 bases had no gene match. Germline V gives CDR1 LGHNA, CDR2 YSLEER. The protocol attached unique molecular identifiers to individual cDNA molecules. From the 5' RACE reads, TCRdb called clonotypes with MiXCR, one entry per CDR3 protein. The table lists 20,000 to 30,000 distinct CDR3 sequences, about 4.5% of them singletons. This clonotype was observed at least ten times. J is TRBJ2-1 and V is TRBV4-3, with 7 positions matching TRBD2. The sequenced material came from whole blood. This receptor was obtained from an adult who was a healthcare worker with PCR-confirmed SARS-CoV-2 infection or an uninfected control (not recorded which). The CDR3 DNA reads TGCGCCAGCAGCCAAGAACCGGGACTATGGAACAATGAGCAGTTCTTC. This encodes CASSQEPGLWNNEQFF.